The 24 T cell receptor beta chains presented below share a single source sample, sequenced in a study of PD-1 blockade in classical Hodgkin lymphoma. TCRdb keeps only in-frame clones here, not all; method: immunoSEQ multiplex PCR. This sample has around 13,000 clones, with 70% to 90% found just once. Each patient experienced a relapse that followed autologous stem cell transplantation, and brentuximab vedotin exposure varied. Sequenced material: peripheral blood mononuclear cells (PBMCs), taken at baseline. The origin of the receptors is a human donor with classical Hodgkin lymphoma.

This chain links TRBV6-1 with TRBJ1-2; no reliable D call. Germline V CDR1 and CDR2: MNHNS, SASEGT. The ends were cut back, 1 base at V and 5 bases at J, with 26 bases in the middle. The CDR3 runs 19 residues. The CDR3 sequence is CASSEGVTRRTFRHYGYTF. In DNA, the CDR3 is TGTGCCAGCAGTGAAGGCGTCACACGGCGTACCTTTCGGCATTATGGCTACACCTTC.

V is TRBV20-1 and J is TRBJ2-5; D gene uncertain. The length of the CDR3 is 11 residues. The germline CDR1 and CDR2 sequences are DFQATT and SNEGSKA (reference sequence). The V gene lost 0 bases and the J gene lost 7 bases, with 6 bases spanning the gap. Here the CDR3 DNA reads TGCAGTGCTAGAGATGGGATGACCCAGTACTTC. This translates into CSARDGMTQYF.

This rearrangement joins TRBV7-9 to TRBJ1-4; D remains ambiguous. V was clipped by 5 bases and J by 1 base, with 20 bases between them. This CDR3 is 18 amino acids long. The germline CDR1 and CDR2 sequences are SEHNR and FQNEAQ (reference sequence). The chain's CDR3 is CASSATALQQRTNEKLFF. The DNA of the CDR3 is TGTGCCAGCAGCGCCACAGCCCTACAGCAAAGAACTAATGAAAAACTGTTTTTT.

The CDR3 DNA reads TGTGCCAGCAGCCCCGGGACGACCCAAGAGACCCAGTACTTC. It encodes CASSPGTTQETQYF. The chain is built from TRBV7-9 and TRBJ2-5; the D call may be TRBD1 or TRBD2 (5 bases each). The CDR3 loop spans 14 amino acids. CDR1 is SEHNR, CDR2 FQNEAQ, per germline (reference sequence). V shed 5 bases and J shed 1 base, with 11 bases lying between them.

The chain uses TRBV7-3 and TRBJ1-3; tentative D call: TRBD1 (6 bases). The CDR3 length is 13 residues. Germline V gene data show CDR1 as SGHTA and CDR2 as FQGTGA. V lost 5 bases and J 4 bases, leaving 9 bases between the germline ends. CDR3 amino acids: CASSRGAGNTIYF. CDR3 sequence (DNA): TGTGCCAGCAGCCGGGGGGCCGGAAACACCATATATTTT.

This clone appeared a single time. In nucleotides, the CDR3 is TGTGCCAGCACAGGACAGGGGTGGACCTCCAATGAGCAGTTCTTC. Protein: CASTGQGWTSNEQFF. The chain uses TRBV7-9 and TRBJ2-1; 9 bases line up with TRBD1. This CDR3 region has 15 residues. The germline CDR1 and CDR2 sequences are SEHNR and FQNEAQ (reference sequence). J gave up 6 bases and V 7 bases, and 10 bases lay outside the gene matches.

The rearrangement joins TRBV6-1 to TRBJ1-4, with unresolved D. Trimming pared 4 bases from V and 8 bases from J, leaving 8 bases between. Germline lookup yields CDR1 MNHNS and CDR2 SASEGT. The CDR3 spans 12 residues. The CDR3 DNA reads TGTGCCAGCAGTGCTAGTGGGGAAAAACTGTTTTTT. This sequence encodes CASSASGEKLFF.

This sequence joins TRBV29-1 and TRBJ2-3, with D perhaps TRBD1 (6 bases). The germline gives CDR1 SQVTM, CDR2 ANQGSEA. The V end was cut by 0 bases, the J end by 3 bases, with 10 bases between. The CDR3 runs 14 residues. The DNA of the CDR3 is TGCAGCGTTGAAGACCGAGGGGGTACAGATACGCAGTATTTT. Protein: CSVEDRGGTDTQYF.

The rearrangement links TRBV27 to TRBJ1-1; D is undetermined. This CDR3 has 14 residues. The germline V gene encodes CDR1 MNHEY and CDR2 SMNVEV (reference sequence). Trimming shortened V by 2 bases and J by 1 base, and 8 bases separated the two germline ends. CDR3 bases: TGTGCCAGCAGTTTACTGGGTCCGAACACTGAAGCTTTCTTT. Translated: CASSLLGPNTEAFF.

The chain employs TRBV19 and TRBJ1-5; the match to TRBD1 covers 8 bases. The CDR3 extends over 15 amino acids. V lost 2 bases to trimming and J lost 9 bases; unmatched junction nucleotides: 9. Per germline, CDR1 LNHDA and CDR2 SQIVND (reference sequence). CDR3 sequence reads: CASSIMAGGAWPQHF. The CDR3 DNA reads TGTGCCAGTAGTATAATGGCAGGGGGCGCATGGCCCCAGCATTTT.

The V gene is TRBV7-2, the J gene TRBJ2-5; 13 bases fit TRBD2. The CDR3 length is 16 residues. CDR1 and CDR2 from the germline V gene are SGHTA and FQGNSA. Trimming at V came to 6 bases and at J to 5 bases, leaving 9 bases not matched to a gene. In DNA form, the CDR3 reads TGTGCCAGCAGGCGTCTACTAGCGGGGGGGAGGGAGACCCAGTACTTC. Translation gives CASRRLLAGGRETQYF.

As regards this clone: A read error may account for a junction end that differs from germline. J is TRBJ2-3 and V is TRBV15; TRBD2 matches 8 bases. The CDR3 loop spans 15 amino acids. The germline CDR1 and CDR2 sequences are LNHNV and YYDKDF (reference sequence). DNA for the CDR3: TGTGCCACCAGAAGAGCGGGGGTTGGCACAGATACGCAGTATTTT. Its translation: CATRRAGVGTDTQYF.

The V gene is TRBV6-1, the J gene TRBJ2-3, with D hard to call. This CDR3 region has 13 residues. V was pared by 7 bases and J by 0 bases, with 8 bases between. The germline V gene has CDR1 MNHNS and CDR2 SASEGT. The CDR3 DNA follows: TGTGCCAGCATGAGAACTAGCACAGATACGCAGTATTTT. Its protein product is CASMRTSTDTQYF.

V is TRBV19 and J is TRBJ2-6, with a tentative D call TRBD2 (5 bases). CDR1 is LNHDA and CDR2 is SQIVND in the germline V gene (reference sequence). Trimming took 7 bases from V and 1 from J, leaving 8 bases between them. The CDR3 covers 14 residues. This CDR3 is CASKSGSGANVLTF. CDR3 nucleotides: TGTGCCAGTAAGTCGGGGTCTGGGGCCAACGTCCTGACTTTC.

This clone was detected only a few times. The same CDR3 is also encoded by other DNA sequences in this sample. The chain employs TRBV6-4 and TRBJ1-1; TRBD1 matches at 8 bases. The CDR3 loop spans 14 amino acids. CDR1 is MRHNA and CDR2 is SNTAGT in the germline V gene. Germline trimming cut 6 bases from V and 1 base from J; bases unmatched to any gene: 4. The CDR3 here is CASRPGQENTEAFF. The CDR3 DNA is TGTGCCAGCAGGCCGGGACAGGAGAACACTGAAGCTTTCTTT.

The J gene is TRBJ2-1, the V gene TRBV6-4; 10 nucleotides line up with TRBD1. The junction had 1 base not matched to a gene; V was cut back by 2 bases and J by 3 bases. The CDR3 covers 15 residues. CDR1 MRHNA and CDR2 SNTAGT come from the germline V gene. In DNA, the CDR3 is TGTGCCAGCAGTGACCGGACAGGGGGCTACAATGAGCAGTTCTTC. Its protein product is CASSDRTGGYNEQFF.

This clone is a singleton in its sample. The CDR3 does not end in the conserved phenylalanine or tryptophan, so this is likely a read error. The chain is built from TRBV18 and TRBJ1-6, with 10 nucleotides matching TRBD1. Germline CDR1 and CDR2: KGHSH and LQKENI. This CDR3 region has 18 residues. The trim removed 1 base at V and 8 bases at J, leaving 11 bases unmatched. This CDR3 reads CASSPQEKGTGVDSPLHL. The CDR3 DNA reads as TGTGCCAGCTCACCACAGGAGAAGGGGACAGGGGTGGATTCACCCCTCCACCTT.

This chain uses TRBV5-1 with TRBJ2-3; D not certain. V lost 0 bases, J lost 6 bases, and 14 bases lay in between. Germline CDR1 is SGHRS and CDR2 is YFSETQ. The CDR3 is 15 amino acids. CDR3 sequence reads: CASSLEGQVPDTQYF. CDR3 DNA sequence: TGCGCCAGCAGCTTGGAAGGGCAGGTACCCGATACGCAGTATTTT. The complete variable domain, with remaining parts taken from reference TRBV5-1 and TRBJ2-3, reads KAGVTQTPRYLIKTRGQQVTLSCSPISGHRSVSWYQQTPGQGLQFLFEYFSETQRNKGNFPGRFSGRQFSNSRSEMNVSTLELGDSALYLCASSLEGQVPDTQYFGPGTRLTVL.

This rearrangement joins TRBV6-6 to TRBJ2-7; D is possibly TRBD1 (6 bases). The CDR3 totals 14 residues. The V and J ends lost 0 bases and 4 bases respectively, with 10 bases between them. CDR1 MNHNY and CDR2 SVGAGI come from the germline V gene (reference sequence). The CDR3 loop is CASSYSPGQYEQYF. Written as DNA, the CDR3 is TGTGCCAGCAGTTACTCGCCCGGACAGTACGAGCAGTACTTC.

The chain uses TRBV5-1 and TRBJ2-3; D tentatively reads TRBD1 or TRBD2 (5 bases each). CDR1 and CDR2 from the germline V gene are SGHRS and YFSETQ. The length of the CDR3 is 16 residues. V dropped 7 bases and J dropped 0 bases, with 18 bases sitting between them. CDR3 sequence (DNA): TGCGCCAGCCAAGGGCGGGTGACAGCAAGCACAGATACGCAGTATTTT. This gives the protein CASQGRVTASTDTQYF.

In DNA, the CDR3 is TGTGCCAGCAGTTTAGGACTGCCTCATGAGCAGTACTTC. Residues: CASSLGLPHEQYF. The chain recombines TRBV5-8 with TRBJ2-7; possible D gene TRBD2, 5 bases. Trimming shortened V by 5 bases and J by 7 bases, and 16 bases separated the two germline ends. CDR3 length: 13 amino acids. CDR1 is SGHTS, CDR2 YDEGEE, per germline.

The chain employs TRBV27 and TRBJ2-7; 7 positions match TRBD1. Germline lookup yields CDR1 MNHEY and CDR2 SMNVEV (reference sequence). The CDR3 runs to 15 residues. J was trimmed by 3 bases and V by 5 bases; bases with no gene match: 10. The CDR3 nucleotides are TGTGCCAGCAGTCCACTTAAGGGACAGATCTACGAGCAGTACTTC. Its protein product is CASSPLKGQIYEQYF.

The CDR3 sequence is CASSAWGISGNTIYF. The CDR3 DNA follows: TGTGCCAGCAGCGCTTGGGGGATCTCTGGAAACACCATATATTTT. The V gene is TRBV6-5, the J gene TRBJ1-3; weak D call: TRBD1 (5 bases). Per germline, CDR1 MNHEY and CDR2 SVGAGI. The CDR3 length is 15 residues. The V gene lost 6 bases and the J gene lost 0 bases, with 12 bases spanning the gap.

The genes are TRBV30 and TRBJ2-7, with 10 bases lining up with TRBD2. CDR3 length equals 15 residues. Germline CDR1 GTSNPN, CDR2 SVGIG (reference sequence). V lost 4 bases, J lost 6 bases, and 12 bases stayed unmatched. As DNA, the CDR3 is TGTGCCTGGACTAGCGGGAGTCTCTTAAGGGGCGAGCAGTACTTC. The encoded protein is CAWTSGSLLRGEQYF.